One T cell receptor beta chain is described in this entry. The source of the sample is a study of blood T cell repertoires in COVID-19. CDR1 SQVTM and CDR2 ANQGSEA come from the germline V gene. V lost 4 bases, J lost 9 bases, and 7 bases lay in between. This CDR3 is 10 amino acids long. Profiled with immunoSEQ multiplex PCR; TCRdb holds only in-frame clones, not every one. The data hold some 290,000 clones, with 90% observed a single time. Input material: PBMCs or T cells enriched from blood (not recorded which). The clonotype comes from a woman in her 30s who had been exposed to COVID-19. The chain uses TRBV29-1 and TRBJ2-1; D not resolved. The CDR3 loop reads CSVVRGEQFF. The CDR3 bases are TGCAGCGTTGTGCGCGGTGAGCAGTTCTTC.